This TCR beta chain is from a study of blood T cell repertoires in COVID-19. The method was immunoSEQ multiplex PCR; TCRdb's version includes in-frame clones alone and lacks a portion of them. Among tens of thousands of clones, 60% to 80% were seen once, and the ten largest hold approximately 2.3%. CDR3 length equals 14 residues. V lost 7 bases, J lost 3 bases, and 3 bases stayed unmatched. Germline V gene sequence: CDR1 KGHDR, CDR2 SFDVKD. The receptor comes from a man between 65 and 79 years old with COVID-19, enrolled during active disease. The genes are TRBV24-1 and TRBJ1-4; 8 bases agree with TRBD1. What was sequenced was peripheral blood. The CDR3 sequence is CATRGRGPNEKLFF. Written as DNA, the CDR3 is TGTGCCACCAGGGGCAGGGGGCCTAATGAAAAACTGTTTTTT.